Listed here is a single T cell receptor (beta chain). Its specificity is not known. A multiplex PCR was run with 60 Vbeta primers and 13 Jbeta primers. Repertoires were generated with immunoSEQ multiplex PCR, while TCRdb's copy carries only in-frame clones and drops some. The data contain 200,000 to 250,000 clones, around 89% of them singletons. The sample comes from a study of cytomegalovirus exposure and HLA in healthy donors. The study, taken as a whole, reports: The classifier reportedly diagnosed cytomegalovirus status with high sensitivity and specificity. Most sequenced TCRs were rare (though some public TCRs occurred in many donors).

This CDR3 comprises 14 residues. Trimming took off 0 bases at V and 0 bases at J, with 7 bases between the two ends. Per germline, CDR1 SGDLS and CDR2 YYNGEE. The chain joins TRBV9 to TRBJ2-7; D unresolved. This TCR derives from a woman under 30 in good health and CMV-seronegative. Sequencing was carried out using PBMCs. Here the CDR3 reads CASSVVELSYEQYF. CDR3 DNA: TGTGCCAGCAGCGTAGTAGAACTCTCCTACGAGCAGTACTTC.